Listed below are T cell receptor beta chains from one sample, sequenced in a study of OX40 agonist ivuxolimab in advanced cancers. Only in-frame clones appear in the TCRdb table, and some are missing; sequencing was by immunoSEQ multiplex PCR. The data show some 130,000 clones, approximately 90% seen once. Specimen: CD4+ or CD8+ T cells sorted from blood, collected in a trial of the OX40 agonist ivuxolimab. The origin of the receptors is an adult with an advanced solid tumor such as melanoma, head and neck, liver or kidney cancer. The CDR3 runs from the conserved cysteine through the conserved F or W. Each record gives: clone size, D gene, J gene, V gene, CDR3 protein, CDR3 DNA. D genes are given only for firm matches. Some rows have no size entry. The others give once, few or many, or a class for an expanded clone.

abundance: NA
d_gene: NA
j_gene: TRBJ2-2
v_gene: TRBV1
CDR3aa: CTSSPKGSGRVYTGELFF
CDR3nt: TGCACCAGCAGTCCTAAGGGCAGCGGGAGGGTTTACACCGGGGAGCTGTTTTTT

abundance: NA
d_gene: NA
j_gene: TRBJ1-5
v_gene: TRBV27
CDR3aa: CASGGGRRGIAANNQPQHF
CDR3nt: TGTGCCAGCGGGGGGGGTAGAAGGGGAATTGCGGCCAACAATCAGCCCCAGCATTTT

abundance: NA
d_gene: NA
j_gene: TRBJ2-2
v_gene: TRBV7-2
CDR3aa: CASSLATDTGELFF
CDR3nt: TGTGCCAGCAGCTTAGCTACTGACACCGGGGAGCTGTTTTTT

abundance: NA
d_gene: NA
j_gene: TRBJ2-5
v_gene: TRBV5-1
CDR3aa: CASSPTPKETQYF
CDR3nt: TGCGCCAGCAGCCCGACCCCAAAAGAGACCCAGTACTTC

abundance: NA
d_gene: NA
j_gene: TRBJ1-4
v_gene: TRBV27
CDR3aa: CASSSRRGTEKLFF
CDR3nt: TGTGCCAGCAGTTCGCGCCGGGGTACTGAAAAACTGTTTTTT

abundance: NA
d_gene: NA
j_gene: TRBJ2-5
v_gene: TRBV5-1
CDR3aa: CASSPRRGAQYF
CDR3nt: TGCGCCAGCAGCCCGAGAAGGGGGGCCCAGTACTTC

abundance: NA
d_gene: TRBD1
j_gene: TRBJ2-5
v_gene: TRBV4-3
CDR3aa: CASSQEQGRETQYF
CDR3nt: TGCGCCAGCAGCCAAGAACAGGGGCGAGAGACCCAGTACTTC

abundance: NA
d_gene: NA
j_gene: TRBJ1-4
v_gene: TRBV18
CDR3aa: CASSPRVATNEKLFF
CDR3nt: TGTGCCAGCTCACCAAGGGTTGCAACTAATGAAAAACTGTTTTTT

abundance: NA
d_gene: NA
j_gene: TRBJ1-2
v_gene: TRBV5-6
CDR3aa: CASSLNGPSGGYTF
CDR3nt: TGTGCCAGCAGCTTGAACGGCCCTTCGGGGGGCTACACCTTC

abundance: once
d_gene: NA
j_gene: TRBJ2-2
v_gene: TRBV7-9
CDR3aa: CASSLRLAATGELFF
CDR3nt: TGTGCCAGCAGCTTACGCCTAGCCGCCACCGGGGAGCTGTTTTTT

abundance: NA
d_gene: NA
j_gene: TRBJ2-2
v_gene: TRBV9
CDR3aa: CASSVLSGTNTGELFF
CDR3nt: TGTGCCAGCAGCGTTCTCAGTGGAACGAACACCGGGGAGCTGTTTTTT

abundance: NA
d_gene: NA
j_gene: TRBJ1-2
v_gene: TRBV6-1
CDR3aa: CASSEIGPGYGYTF
CDR3nt: TGTGCCAGCAGTGAAATAGGACCAGGCTATGGCTACACCTTC

abundance: NA
d_gene: NA
j_gene: TRBJ2-1
v_gene: TRBV5-4
CDR3aa: CASSLVGLDYNEQFF
CDR3nt: TGTGCCAGCAGCTTGGTAGGACTGGACTACAATGAGCAGTTCTTC

abundance: NA
d_gene: TRBD2
j_gene: TRBJ2-1
v_gene: TRBV19
CDR3aa: CASSISSGRVYEQFF
CDR3nt: TGTGCCAGTAGTATATCTAGCGGGAGGGTGTATGAGCAGTTCTTC

abundance: NA
d_gene: NA
j_gene: TRBJ2-2
v_gene: TRBV11-3
CDR3aa: CASSFQDGSDLGELFF
CDR3nt: TGTGCCAGCAGCTTCCAGGACGGCTCCGACCTTGGGGAGCTGTTTTTT

abundance: once
d_gene: TRBD1
j_gene: TRBJ2-3
v_gene: TRBV5-1
CDR3aa: CASSLGTGADTQYF
CDR3nt: TGCGCCAGCAGCCTCGGGACAGGGGCAGATACGCAGTATTTT

abundance: NA
d_gene: TRBD2
j_gene: TRBJ2-1
v_gene: TRBV7-9
CDR3aa: CASSLGQLAGGNNEQFF
CDR3nt: TGTGCCAGCAGCTTAGGGCAACTAGCGGGAGGTAACAATGAGCAGTTCTTC

abundance: NA
d_gene: NA
j_gene: TRBJ2-7
v_gene: TRBV6-6
CDR3aa: CASSPSGHEQYF
CDR3nt: TGTGCCAGCAGTCCATCTGGGCACGAGCAGTACTTC

abundance: once
d_gene: NA
j_gene: TRBJ2-7
v_gene: TRBV27
CDR3aa: CASSMTVTGEQYF
CDR3nt: TGTGCCAGCAGTATGACAGTAACGGGAGAGCAGTACTTC

abundance: once
d_gene: NA
j_gene: TRBJ2-7
v_gene: TRBV6-4
CDR3aa: CASSASRHSYEQYF
CDR3nt: TGTGCCAGCAGCGCTAGCAGGCACTCCTACGAGCAGTACTTC

abundance: NA
d_gene: TRBD2
j_gene: TRBJ2-1
v_gene: TRBV27
CDR3aa: CASSLTGTSNEQFF
CDR3nt: TGTGCCAGCAGTTTGACCGGGACTAGCAATGAGCAGTTCTTC

abundance: NA
d_gene: NA
j_gene: TRBJ1-1
v_gene: TRBV19
CDR3aa: CASSIREGNTEAFF
CDR3nt: TGTGCCAGTAGTATAAGGGAAGGGAACACTGAAGCTTTCTTT

abundance: NA
d_gene: TRBD2
j_gene: TRBJ2-2
v_gene: TRBV6-6
CDR3aa: CASTDGLANTGELFF
CDR3nt: TGTGCCAGCACCGACGGACTAGCGAACACCGGGGAGCTGTTTTTT

abundance: NA
d_gene: NA
j_gene: TRBJ2-7
v_gene: TRBV14
CDR3aa: CASSPRTTYEQYF
CDR3nt: TGTGCCAGCAGCCCCCGGACAACCTACGAGCAGTACTTC

abundance: NA
d_gene: TRBD2
j_gene: TRBJ2-3
v_gene: TRBV9
CDR3aa: CASTPEGTSGIADTQYF
CDR3nt: TGTGCCAGCACCCCAGAGGGGACTAGCGGGATCGCAGATACGCAGTATTTT

abundance: NA
d_gene: NA
j_gene: TRBJ2-3
v_gene: TRBV6-4
CDR3aa: CASSDGASTDTQYF
CDR3nt: TGTGCCAGCAGTGACGGCGCTAGCACAGATACGCAGTATTTT

abundance: NA
d_gene: NA
j_gene: TRBJ1-2
v_gene: TRBV27
CDR3aa: CASSQTGYGYTF
CDR3nt: TGTGCCAGCAGTCAGACAGGTTACGGCTACACCTTC

abundance: once
d_gene: TRBD1
j_gene: TRBJ1-5
v_gene: TRBV6-1
CDR3aa: CASRPGQVSNQPQHF
CDR3nt: TGTGCCAGCAGACCGGGACAGGTGAGCAATCAGCCCCAGCATTTT

abundance: NA
d_gene: TRBD1
j_gene: TRBJ2-5
v_gene: TRBV19
CDR3aa: CASSTTGVGETQYF
CDR3nt: TGTGCCAGTAGTACGACAGGGGTCGGGGAGACCCAGTACTTC

abundance: NA
d_gene: NA
j_gene: TRBJ2-1
v_gene: TRBV13
CDR3aa: CASSLFLYNEQFF
CDR3nt: TGTGCCAGCAGCTTGTTCCTTTACAATGAGCAGTTCTTC

abundance: NA
d_gene: NA
j_gene: TRBJ2-1
v_gene: TRBV5-5
CDR3aa: CASSLASRYNEQFF
CDR3nt: TGTGCCAGCAGCTTAGCTAGCCGTTACAATGAGCAGTTCTTC